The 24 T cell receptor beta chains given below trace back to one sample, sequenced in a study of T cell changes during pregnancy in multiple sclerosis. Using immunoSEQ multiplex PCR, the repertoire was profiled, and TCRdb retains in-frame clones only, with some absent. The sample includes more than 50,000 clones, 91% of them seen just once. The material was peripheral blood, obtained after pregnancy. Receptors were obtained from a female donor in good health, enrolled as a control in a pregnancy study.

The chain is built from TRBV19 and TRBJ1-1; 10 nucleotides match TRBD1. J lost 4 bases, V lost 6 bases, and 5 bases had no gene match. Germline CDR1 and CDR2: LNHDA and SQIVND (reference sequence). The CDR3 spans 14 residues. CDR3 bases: TGTGCCAGTAGGGTGACAGGGGGCGGCACTGAAGCTTTCTTT. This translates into CASRVTGGGTEAFF.

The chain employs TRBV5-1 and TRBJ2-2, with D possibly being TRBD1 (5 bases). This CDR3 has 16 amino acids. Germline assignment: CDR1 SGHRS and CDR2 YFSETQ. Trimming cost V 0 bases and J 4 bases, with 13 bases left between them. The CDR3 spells CASSLGTPTFTGELFF. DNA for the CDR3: TGCGCCAGCAGCTTGGGGACACCAACCTTCACCGGGGAGCTGTTTTTT.

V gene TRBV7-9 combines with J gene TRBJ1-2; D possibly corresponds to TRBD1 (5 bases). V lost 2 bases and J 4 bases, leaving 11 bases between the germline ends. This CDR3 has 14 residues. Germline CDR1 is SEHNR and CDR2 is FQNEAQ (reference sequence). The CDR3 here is CASSLTDSSYGYTF. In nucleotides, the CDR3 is TGTGCCAGCAGCTTAACCGACAGTAGCTATGGCTACACCTTC. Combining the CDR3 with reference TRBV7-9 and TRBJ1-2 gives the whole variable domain DTGVSQNPRHKITKRGQNVTFRCDPISEHNRLYWYRQTLGQGPEFLTYFQNEAQLEKSRLLSDRFSAERPKGSFSTLEIQRTEQGDSAMYLCASSLTDSSYGYTFGSGTRLTVV.

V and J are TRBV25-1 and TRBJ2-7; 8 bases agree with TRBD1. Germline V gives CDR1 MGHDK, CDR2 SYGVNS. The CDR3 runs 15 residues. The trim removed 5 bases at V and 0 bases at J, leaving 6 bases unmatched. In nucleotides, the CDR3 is TGTGCCAGCAGTCGGGGACAGGCTAGCTCCTACGAGCAGTACTTC. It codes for CASSRGQASSYEQYF.

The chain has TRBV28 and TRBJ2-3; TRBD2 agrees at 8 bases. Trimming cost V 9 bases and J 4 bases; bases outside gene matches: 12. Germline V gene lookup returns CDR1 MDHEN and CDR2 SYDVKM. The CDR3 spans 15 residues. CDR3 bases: TGTGCCAGTAGAACCGGGACTAGTCGGTCAGATACGCAGTATTTT. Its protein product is CASRTGTSRSDTQYF.

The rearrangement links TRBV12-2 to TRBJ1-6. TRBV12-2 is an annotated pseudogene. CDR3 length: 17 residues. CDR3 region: CASRFPRRGSYNSPLHF. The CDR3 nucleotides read TGTGCAAGTCGCTTTCCCCGGCGGGGTTCCTATAATTCACCCCTCCACTTT.

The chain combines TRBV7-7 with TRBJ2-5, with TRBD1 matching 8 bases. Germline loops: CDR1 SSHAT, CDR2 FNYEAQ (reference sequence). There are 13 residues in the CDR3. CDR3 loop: CASGGQGKETQYF. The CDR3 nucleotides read TGTGCTAGCGGAGGACAGGGAAAAGAGACCCAGTACTTC.

CDR3 nucleotide sequence: TGTGCTAGTGCCCTTTGGCAGGGGGGTCAGCCCCAGCATTTT. This encodes CASALWQGGQPQHF. The chain joins TRBV12-5 to TRBJ1-5, with 7 nucleotides matching TRBD1. Germline lookup yields CDR1 LGHNT and CDR2 FRNRAP. There are 14 residues in the CDR3. V shed 7 bases and J 6 bases; nucleotides not matched to a gene: 9.

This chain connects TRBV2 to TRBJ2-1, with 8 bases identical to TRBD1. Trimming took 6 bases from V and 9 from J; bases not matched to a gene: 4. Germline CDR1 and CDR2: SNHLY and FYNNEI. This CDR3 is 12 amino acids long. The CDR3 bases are TGTGCCAGCAGGGCCGACAGGGGTGAGCAGTTCTTC. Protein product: CASRADRGEQFF.

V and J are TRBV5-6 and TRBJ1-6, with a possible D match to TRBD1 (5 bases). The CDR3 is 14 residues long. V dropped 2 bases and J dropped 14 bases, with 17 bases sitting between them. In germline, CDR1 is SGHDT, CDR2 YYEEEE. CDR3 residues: CASSFTGRRMALHF. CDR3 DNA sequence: TGTGCCAGCAGCTTCACAGGCCGCCGGATGGCCCTCCACTTT.

As DNA, the CDR3 is TGCGCCAGCAGCGCCGGGACAGGGCATTCTACCGGGGAGCTGTTTTTT. Translated: CASSAGTGHSTGELFF. The chain carries TRBV5-1 and TRBJ2-2, with TRBD1 matching over 9 bases. This CDR3 has 16 residues. With 4 bases clipped from V and 5 bases from J, the junction kept 9 bases outside the gene matches. CDR1 and CDR2 (germline): SGHRS, YFSETQ.

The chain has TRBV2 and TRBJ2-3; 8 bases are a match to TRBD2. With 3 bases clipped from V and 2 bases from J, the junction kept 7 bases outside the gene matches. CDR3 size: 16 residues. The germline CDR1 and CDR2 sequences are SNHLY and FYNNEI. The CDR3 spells CASSDASGGDTDTQYF. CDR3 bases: TGTGCCAGCAGTGATGCCTCGGGGGGGGACACAGATACGCAGTATTTT. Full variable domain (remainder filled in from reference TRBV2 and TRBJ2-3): EPEVTQTPSHQVTQMGQEVILRCVPISNHLYFYWYRQILGQKVEFLVSFYNNEISEKSEIFDDQFSVERPDGSNFTLKIRSTKLEDSAMYFCASSDASGGDTDTQYFGPGTRLTVL.

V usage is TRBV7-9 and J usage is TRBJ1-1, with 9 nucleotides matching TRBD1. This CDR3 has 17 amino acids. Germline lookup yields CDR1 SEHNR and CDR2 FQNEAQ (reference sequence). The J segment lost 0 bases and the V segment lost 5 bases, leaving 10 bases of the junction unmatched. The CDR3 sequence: CASSPGTGNRMNTEAFF. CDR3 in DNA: TGTGCCAGCAGCCCCGGGACAGGGAATAGAATGAACACTGAAGCTTTCTTT.

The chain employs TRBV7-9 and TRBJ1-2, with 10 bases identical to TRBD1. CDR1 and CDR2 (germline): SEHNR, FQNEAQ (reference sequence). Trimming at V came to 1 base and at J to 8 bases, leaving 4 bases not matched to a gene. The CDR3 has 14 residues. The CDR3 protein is CASSLGQGAQGYTF. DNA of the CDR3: TGTGCCAGCAGCTTAGGACAGGGGGCACAGGGCTACACCTTC.

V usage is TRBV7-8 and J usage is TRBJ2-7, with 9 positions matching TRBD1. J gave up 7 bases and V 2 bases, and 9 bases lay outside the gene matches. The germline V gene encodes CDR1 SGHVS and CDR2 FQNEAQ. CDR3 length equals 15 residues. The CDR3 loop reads CASSLTGGEGFEQYF. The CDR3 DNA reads TGTGCCAGCAGCTTAACAGGGGGCGAAGGATTTGAGCAGTACTTC.

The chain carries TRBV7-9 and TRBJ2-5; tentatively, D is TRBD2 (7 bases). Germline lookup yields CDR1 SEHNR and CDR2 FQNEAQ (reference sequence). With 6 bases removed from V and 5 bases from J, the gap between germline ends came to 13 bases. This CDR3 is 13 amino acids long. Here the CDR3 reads CASRGGHKETQYF. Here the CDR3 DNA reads TGTGCCAGCAGGGGGGGGCACAAGGAGACCCAGTACTTC.

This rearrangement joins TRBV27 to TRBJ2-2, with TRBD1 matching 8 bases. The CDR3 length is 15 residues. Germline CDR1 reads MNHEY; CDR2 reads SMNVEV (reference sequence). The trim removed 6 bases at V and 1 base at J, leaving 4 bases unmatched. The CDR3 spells CASSLRGLNTGELFF. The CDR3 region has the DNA TGTGCCAGCAGCCTCAGGGGGCTGAACACCGGGGAGCTGTTTTTT.

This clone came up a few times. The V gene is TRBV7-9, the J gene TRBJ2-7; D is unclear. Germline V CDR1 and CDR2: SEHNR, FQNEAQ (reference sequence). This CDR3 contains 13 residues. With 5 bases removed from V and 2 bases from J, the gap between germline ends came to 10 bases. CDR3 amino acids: CASSPSAAYEQYF. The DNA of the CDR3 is TGTGCCAGCAGCCCCTCCGCGGCCTACGAGCAGTACTTC. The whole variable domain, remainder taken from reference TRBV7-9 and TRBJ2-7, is DTGVSQNPRHKITKRGQNVTFRCDPISEHNRLYWYRQTLGQGPEFLTYFQNEAQLEKSRLLSDRFSAERPKGSFSTLEIQRTEQGDSAMYLCASSPSAAYEQYFGPGTRLTVT.

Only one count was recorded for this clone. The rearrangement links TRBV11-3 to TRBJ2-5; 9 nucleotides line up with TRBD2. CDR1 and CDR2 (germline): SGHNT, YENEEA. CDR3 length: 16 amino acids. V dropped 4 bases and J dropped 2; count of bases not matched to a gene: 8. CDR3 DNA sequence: TGTGCCAGCAGCTCGGGGCGGGAGGGCCCTCAAGAGACCCAGTACTTC. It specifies CASSSGREGPQETQYF.

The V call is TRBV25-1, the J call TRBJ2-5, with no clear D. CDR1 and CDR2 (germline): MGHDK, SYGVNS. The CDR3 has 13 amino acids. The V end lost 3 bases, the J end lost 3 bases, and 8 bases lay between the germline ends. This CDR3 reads CASSDSPKETQYF. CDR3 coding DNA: TGTGCCAGCAGTGACAGTCCCAAAGAGACCCAGTACTTC.

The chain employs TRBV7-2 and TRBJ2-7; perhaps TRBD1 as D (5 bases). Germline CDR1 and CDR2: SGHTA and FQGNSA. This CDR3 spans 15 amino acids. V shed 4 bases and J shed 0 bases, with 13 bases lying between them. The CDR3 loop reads CASSSQGRLSYEQYF. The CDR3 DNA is TGTGCCAGCAGCTCCCAGGGAAGGCTCTCCTACGAGCAGTACTTC.

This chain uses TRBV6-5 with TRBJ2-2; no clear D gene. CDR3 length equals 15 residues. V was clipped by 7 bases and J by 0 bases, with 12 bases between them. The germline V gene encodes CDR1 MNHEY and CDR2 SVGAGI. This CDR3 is CASKSLMPNTGELFF. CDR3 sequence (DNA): TGTGCCAGCAAGAGTCTGATGCCGAACACCGGGGAGCTGTTTTTT.

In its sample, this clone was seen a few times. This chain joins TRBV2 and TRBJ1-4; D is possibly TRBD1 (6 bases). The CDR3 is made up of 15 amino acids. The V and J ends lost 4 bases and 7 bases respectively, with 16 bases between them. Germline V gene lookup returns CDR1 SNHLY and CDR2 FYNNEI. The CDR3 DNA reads TGTGCCAGCAGTGGATTCGGCAGGGGATTTGAAAAACTGTTTTTT. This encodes CASSGFGRGFEKLFF.

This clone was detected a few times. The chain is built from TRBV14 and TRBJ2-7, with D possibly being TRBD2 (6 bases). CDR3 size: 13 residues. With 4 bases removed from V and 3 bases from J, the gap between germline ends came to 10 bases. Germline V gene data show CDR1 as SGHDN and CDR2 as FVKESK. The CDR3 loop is CASSLRTNYEQYF. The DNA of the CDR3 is TGTGCCAGCAGCCTAAGGACTAACTACGAGCAGTACTTC.